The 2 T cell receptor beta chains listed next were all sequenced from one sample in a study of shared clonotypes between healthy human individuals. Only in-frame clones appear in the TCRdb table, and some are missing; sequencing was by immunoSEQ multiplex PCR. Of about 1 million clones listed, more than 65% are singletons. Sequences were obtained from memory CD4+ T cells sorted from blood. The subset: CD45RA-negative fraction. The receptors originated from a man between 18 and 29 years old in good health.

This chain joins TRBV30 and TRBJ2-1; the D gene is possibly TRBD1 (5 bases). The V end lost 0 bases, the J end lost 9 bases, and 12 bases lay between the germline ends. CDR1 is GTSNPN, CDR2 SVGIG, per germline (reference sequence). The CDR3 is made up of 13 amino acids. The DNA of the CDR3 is TGTGCCTGGAGTGTACAGGCTGGGGCTGAGCAGTTCTTC. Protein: CAWSVQAGAEQFF.

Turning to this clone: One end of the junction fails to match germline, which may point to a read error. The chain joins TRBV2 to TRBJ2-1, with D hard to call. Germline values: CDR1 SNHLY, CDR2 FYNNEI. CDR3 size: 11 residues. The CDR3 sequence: CACRKYNEQFF. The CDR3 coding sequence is TGTGCCTGCAGGAAATACAATGAGCAGTTCTTC. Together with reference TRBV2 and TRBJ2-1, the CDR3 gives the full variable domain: EPEVTQTPSHQVTQMGQEVILRCVPISNHLYFYWYRQILGQKVEFLVSFYNNEISEKSEIFDDQFSVERPDGSNFTLKIRSTKLEDSAMYFCACRKYNEQFFGPGTRLTVL.